The T cell receptor (beta chain) under discussion was sequenced for a study of cytomegalovirus exposure and HLA in healthy donors. Sequencing was performed with immunoSEQ multiplex PCR; in TCRdb, only in-frame clones are kept and a portion is missing. In the table there are about 56,000 clones, 85% to 95% of which are singletons. Note on this clone: Its matching antigen is unknown.

Study findings and constraints: Specific recognition of CMV antigens was confirmed in vitro for a few chains (all CMV-associated). That first-cohort TCR clusters tended to co-occur in the 95 to 150 validation repertoires was found in a later analysis. Per published reports, the classifier diagnosed cytomegalovirus status with high specificity and sensitivity.

This CDR3 is built from 14 residues. CDR1 is LNHDA and CDR2 is SQIVND in the germline V gene (reference sequence). V shed 8 bases, J shed 2 bases, and the junction held 9 bases outside the gene matches. This sequence joins TRBV19 and TRBJ2-7; 7 positions match TRBD2. The source of this sequence is a man in his late teens or twenties in good health and CMV-seronegative. The sample comprised PBMCs. CDR3 nucleotide sequence: TGTGCCAGTCGGGGGGACGGTACCACCTACGAGCAGTACTTC. This sequence encodes CASRGDGTTYEQYF. Full variable domain (missing parts from reference TRBV19 and TRBJ2-7): DGGITQSPKYLFRKEGQNVTLSCEQNLNHDAMYWYRQDPGQGLRLIYYSQIVNDFQKGDIAEGYSVSREKKESFPLTVTSAQKNPTAFYLCASRGDGTTYEQYFGPGTRLTVT.